Reported below is one T cell receptor (beta chain). Its antigen remains unknown. Germline CDR1 reads LGHNA; CDR2 reads YNFKEQ. V dropped 2 bases and J dropped 3; count of bases not matched to a gene: 13. This CDR3 is 21 amino acids long. These data belong to a study of cytomegalovirus exposure and HLA in healthy donors. Study-wide points: Accurate prediction of most subjects' HLA-A and HLA-B alleles from TCR beta sequences was reported.

The PCR ran on 60 Vbeta and 13 Jbeta primers. The table came from immunoSEQ multiplex PCR; TCRdb's copy has only in-frame clones and leaves some out. The ten most abundant clones cover 6.8% of a sample with 90,000 to 130,000 clones. The source is a man aged 35 to 55 in good health and CMV-seropositive. Material for sequencing was PBMCs. J is TRBJ2-2 and V is TRBV4-2, with 15 bases matching TRBD2. The CDR3 region is CASSQPLGGLAGGPYTGELFF. The CDR3 DNA reads as TGTGCCAGCAGCCAACCGCTTGGTGGACTAGCGGGAGGGCCATACACCGGGGAGCTGTTTTTT.